The present TCR beta chain was sequenced within a study of neoadjuvant nivolumab and ipilimumab in lung cancer. Whole-study results and caveats: Pathologic regression was not significantly tied to TCR clonality. Pretherapy blood TCR richness correlated positively with resected tumor richness. Compared with tumor-adjacent uninvolved lung, resected tumors showed greater richness and clonality.

Per the germline V gene, CDR1 is SEHNR and CDR2 is FQNEAQ (reference sequence). This CDR3 is built from 16 residues. V lost 4 bases to trimming and J lost 1 base; unmatched junction nucleotides: 7. In the case of this clone: Its antigen is not known.

Profiling relied on immunoSEQ multiplex PCR, and the TCRdb table lists in-frame clones only, not all of them. The table lists roughly 39,000 clones, roughly nine tenths of them singletons, with approximately 3.6% in the top ten. Source: peripheral blood, taken before neoadjuvant nivolumab, alone or with ipilimumab. The clonotype was recovered from an adult with non-small cell lung cancer. V gene TRBV7-9 combines with J gene TRBJ2-3; 8 nucleotides line up with TRBD1. The chain's CDR3 is CASSSRLGQGTDTQYF. The CDR3 DNA is TGTGCCAGCAGCTCTCGATTGGGACAGGGCACAGATACGCAGTATTTT.